The following is a TCR beta chain sequence with its context. No antigen is known for it. No base qualities exist here, and no much larger clone lies one base off it. The library was produced with the immunoSEQ multiplex PCR assay. Entries here come from immuneACCESS through TCRdb and include only in-frame sequences with V and J called. Some clones fail to appear in such tables; in the studies checked, an unresolved V gene covers under half of the shortfall, and the cause of the remainder is unknown. Present in this sample are around 20,000 clones, about 88% of which were seen just once. Approximately 8% of the sample is taken by the ten largest. The sample belongs to a study of T cell changes during pregnancy in multiple sclerosis (dated by TCRdb to about 2019). With regard to the full study: The study examined how the T cell repertoire changed over the course of pregnancy in women with multiple sclerosis.

The sequence was collected from a female donor in good health, enrolled as a control in a pregnancy study. Sequenced here: CD8+ T cells from peripheral blood mononuclear cells, sampled in the second trimester of pregnancy.

The DNA is TGTGCCAGCAGACTCGGGGGGGCTAGCACAGATACGCAGTATTTT. The translation is CASRLGGASTDTQYF. The rearrangement joined TRBV27 to TRBJ2-3; the central 8 bases match TRBD2. The germline V gene (reference sequence) supplies CDR1 MNHEY and CDR2 SMNVEV. At the junction V is shortened by 6 bases and J by 0 bases; bases outside the gene matches: 5. Taken from cysteine to phenylalanine, the CDR3 has 15 residues. The entry retains the CDR3 DNA only, 45 bases that are in frame from base 1.